The 21 T cell receptor beta chains below all came from one sample that was sequenced in a study of T cell clonality in common variable immunodeficiency. The antigens of these receptors remain unknown. Study-wide results and limits: Fewer deletions and N-nucleotide insertions were reportedly seen in common variable immunodeficiency TCR beta sequences.

Sequenced by immunoSEQ multiplex PCR; TCRdb stores in-frame clones only, minus some. This record lists 15,000 to 20,000 clones, none seen once only, and the top ten clones contain 13% to 15%. The sequenced sample consisted of peripheral blood mononuclear cells. The receptors come from a human donor with common variable immunodeficiency.

By sample share, this clone is medium-sized. A read error may account for a junction end that differs from germline. The sequence runs out 3 residues before the end of the CDR3; the remainder is reconstructed from the germline J gene. The rearrangement uses TRBV4-2 and TRBJ1-5; TRBD1 matches at 8 bases. This CDR3 is built from 15 residues. Germline V gene sequence: CDR1 LGHNA, CDR2 YNFKEQ. Partial CDR3 DNA: TGCGCCAGCAGCCAAGTCAGGGGGCGGAATCAGCCC. Protein sequence: CASSQVRGRNQP. The entire CDR3 reads CASSQVRGRNQPQHF.

This clone was seen a handful of times. At one end, the junction sequence differs from germline, possibly due to a read error. From the germline J gene comes the end of the CDR3, since the read stops 3 residues before it. This chain connects TRBV7-7 to TRBJ2-2; D is possibly TRBD2 (6 bases). Germline assignment: CDR1 SSHAT and CDR2 FNYEAQ (reference sequence). This CDR3 region has 14 residues. The CDR3 here is CASSLAGYTGELFF. The covered CDR3 bases are TGTGCTAGCAGCTTGGCGGGGTACACCGGGGAG. The variable domain in full, with the rest retrieved from reference TRBV7-7 and TRBJ2-2, is GAGVSQSPRYKVTKRGQDVTLRCDPISSHATLYWYQQALGQGPEFLTYFNYEAQPDKSGLPSDRFSAERPEGSISTLTIQRTEQRDSAMYRCASSLAGYTGELFFGEGSRLTVL.

This clone was seen a handful of times. The DNA ends 3 residues before the CDR3 does, and the rest of the CDR3 is filled in from the germline J gene. The V gene is TRBV6-1, the J gene TRBJ2-4; D might be TRBD1 (5 bases). This CDR3 has 15 amino acids. Germline CDR1 reads MNHNS; CDR2 reads SASEGT. V was trimmed by 4 bases and J by 4 bases, leaving 14 bases between them. CDR3 loop: CASSVDPGLKNIQYF. CDR3 DNA, as far as it was read: TGTGCCAGCAGTGTCGATCCAGGGCTAAAAAACATT.

A few counts support this clone. With the read ending 3 residues before the CDR3 end, the germline J gene is used to fill in that end. V gene TRBV5-6 combines with J gene TRBJ1-5; a weak D match, TRBD1 (6 bases). Germline V gives CDR1 SGHDT, CDR2 YYEEEE. With 2 bases removed from V and 2 bases from J, the gap between germline ends came to 11 bases. The CDR3 totals 15 residues. The DNA read from the CDR3 is TGTGCCAGCAGCTTTGGGGGCAGTGGCAATCAGCCC. Its protein product is CASSFGGSGNQP. The entire CDR3 protein reads CASSFGGSGNQPQHF.

This clone was seen a few times. The DNA ends 3 residues before the CDR3 does, and the rest of the CDR3 is filled in from the germline J gene. The V call is TRBV7-6, the J call TRBJ2-3; 7 bases align to TRBD1. With V trimmed by 3 bases and J by 2 bases, 5 bases remained unmatched. The CDR3 spans 15 residues. CDR1 is SGHVS and CDR2 is FNYEAQ in the germline V gene. The covered CDR3 bases are TGTGCCAGCAGCTTTAGGGGGCAGGTCACAGATACG. This translates into CASSFRGQVTDT. The full-length CDR3 reads as CASSFRGQVTDTQYF.

The sample holds a few counts of this clone. The read falls 3 residues short of the CDR3 end, and the missing part is taken from the germline J gene. The chain combines TRBV18 with TRBJ1-6; D is possibly TRBD1 (5 bases). Germline CDR1 is KGHSH and CDR2 is LQKENI. Trimming shortened V by 2 bases and J by 10 bases, and 18 bases separated the two germline ends. The CDR3 length is 16 residues. The CDR3 here is CASSPRIGREGSPLHF. The DNA read from the CDR3 is TGTGCCAGCTCACCAAGGATTGGCAGGGAGGGATCACCC.

This clone has at least ten counts. Read sequence stops 3 residues before the CDR3 end, and the germline J gene provides the missing end. This chain joins TRBV6-2 or TRBV6-3 and TRBJ2-5; TRBD2 agrees at 10 bases. The CDR3 length is 16 residues. The germline V gene encodes CDR1 MNHEY and CDR2 SVGEGT. V was pared by 5 bases and J by 1 base, with 7 bases of the junction left unmatched. Partial CDR3 DNA: TGTGCCAGCAGTACCTTACTAGCGGGGATCCAAGAGACC. This translates into CASSTLLAGIQET. The full CDR3 reads CASSTLLAGIQETQYF.

This clone was counted many times. The read is 3 residues too short to cover the CDR3 end, so that end is filled in from the germline J gene. This chain links TRBV7-2 with TRBJ1-1; D call uncertain. This CDR3 has 14 residues. Between the trimmed V and J ends, which lost 5 bases and 3 bases, there was a span of 13 bases. Germline assignment: CDR1 SGHTA and CDR2 FQGNSA. The CDR3 is CASSRSAADTEAFF. The CDR3 bases that were read are TGTGCCAGCAGCAGGTCGGCGGCCGACACTGAA.

This clone was found a few times. CDR3 sequence reads: CASSPGAVSTDTQYF. The part of the CDR3 DNA that was read is TGTGCCAGCTCACCAGGGGCAGTTAGCACAGATACG. The gene calls are TRBV18 and TRBJ2-3; TRBD1 might be the D (5 bases). The read stops 3 residues short of the end of the CDR3; the missing end is completed from the germline J gene. V dropped 2 bases and J dropped 0 bases, with 9 bases sitting between them. The CDR3 runs 15 residues. Germline V gene sequence: CDR1 KGHSH, CDR2 LQKENI.

A word on this clone: The DNA ends 3 residues before the CDR3 does, and the rest of the CDR3 is filled in from the germline J gene. This chain joins TRBV19 and TRBJ1-6, with 7 bases aligning to TRBD1. V lost 1 base, J lost 7 bases, and 1 base stayed unmatched. CDR3 size: 14 residues. Germline assignment: CDR1 LNHDA and CDR2 SQIVND (reference sequence). CDR3: CASSIGDRNSPLHF. CDR3 DNA (partial): TGTGCCAGTAGTATAGGGGACAGAAATTCACCC.

This clone showed up many times. The missing CDR3 end, 3 residues past where the read stops, is filled in from the germline J gene. The V gene is TRBV19, the J gene TRBJ2-2; 8 bases fit TRBD1. Germline-derived CDR1 and CDR2 are LNHDA and SQIVND (reference sequence). This CDR3 region has 14 residues. The V gene end was trimmed by 7 bases and the J gene end by 0 bases; junction bases not matched to a gene: 1. CDR3 DNA (partial): TGTGCCAGTAAACAGGGGGCGAACACCGGGGAG. This codes for CASKQGANTGE. The whole CDR3 sequence reads CASKQGANTGELFF.

This clone has just a few counts. Sequencing ends 3 residues short of the CDR3 end; the germline J gene provides the rest. This sequence joins TRBV6-1 and TRBJ2-1; D might be TRBD1 (5 bases). Germline V lookup: CDR1 MNHNS, CDR2 SASEGT. CDR3 length: 15 amino acids. V was clipped by 0 bases and J by 4 bases, with 10 bases between them. The CDR3: CASSEARTSYNEQFF. Partial CDR3 DNA: TGTGCCAGCAGTGAAGCACGGACATCGTACAATGAG.

On this clone itself: From the germline J gene comes the end of the CDR3, since the read stops 3 residues before it. The chain is built from TRBV18 and TRBJ2-3, with D possibly matching TRBD2 (6 bases). Trimming left V 4 bases short and J 4 bases short, with 9 bases between. The germline gives CDR1 KGHSH, CDR2 LQKENI. This CDR3 has 13 residues. CDR3 in amino acids: CASSRTNPDTQYF. The DNA read from the CDR3 is TGTGCCAGCTCACGGACTAACCCAGATACG.

This clone was observed a few times. The CDR3 end lies 3 residues beyond the end of the read and is filled in from the germline J gene. The chain uses TRBV7-9 and TRBJ1-1; 7 nucleotides match TRBD1. Germline loops: CDR1 SEHNR, CDR2 FQNEAQ (reference sequence). Unmatched junction bases numbered 10, after V lost 5 bases and J lost 4 bases. The CDR3 length is 15 residues. The CDR3 protein is CASSTHRGGGTEAFF. Partial CDR3 DNA: TGTGCCAGCAGCACCCACAGGGGAGGAGGCACTGAA.

This clone is medium-sized by share. CDR3 bases read: TGTGCCAGCAGCCTAAGACAAGGCTCTGGGGCCAACGTC. Its translation is CASSLRQGSGANV. The CDR3, in full, reads CASSLRQGSGANVLTF. This chain links TRBV12-3 or TRBV12-4 with TRBJ2-6; D uncertain. The read terminates 3 residues before the CDR3 end, so the remaining end is supplied by the germline J gene. V lost 6 bases and J lost 0, with 12 bases in between. This CDR3 is 16 amino acids long.

Only a few counts were recorded for this clone. The CDR3 end lies 3 residues beyond the end of the read and is filled in from the germline J gene. The chain joins TRBV19 to TRBJ1-5, with TRBD1 matching 10 bases. With V trimmed by 6 bases and J by 7 bases, 12 bases remained unmatched. The CDR3 contains 16 residues. CDR1 and CDR2 from the germline V gene are LNHDA and SQIVND (reference sequence). The CDR3 loop is CASRPRQGAIKQPQHF. The part of the CDR3 DNA that was read is TGTGCCAGTAGGCCCCGACAGGGGGCGATTAAACAGCCC.

This clone was seen at least ten times. The read terminates 3 residues ahead of where the CDR3 ends, so the germline J gene completes it. The chain is built from TRBV18 and TRBJ2-1; D tentatively reads TRBD1 or TRBD2 (5 bases each). The CDR3 length is 17 residues. With 6 bases removed from V and 6 bases from J, the gap between germline ends came to 24 bases. In germline, CDR1 is KGHSH, CDR2 LQKENI. The CDR3 is CASSPARGAVSFNEQFF. The CDR3 bases that were read are TGTGCCAGCTCTCCCGCGAGGGGCGCGGTTAGTTTCAATGAG.

This clone was detected only a few times. The read terminates 3 residues ahead of where the CDR3 ends, so the germline J gene completes it. V and J are TRBV7-9 and TRBJ2-7, with 11 bases identical to TRBD1. Looked up from germline, CDR1 is SEHNR and CDR2 is FQNEAQ (reference sequence). CDR3 length: 13 residues. With 11 bases clipped from V and 1 base from J, the junction kept 4 bases outside the gene matches. The CDR3 sequence is CAGGTGGSYEQYF. The CDR3 DNA, read in part, is TGTGCCGGAGGGACAGGGGGATCCTACGAG.

To note about this clone: The read ends 3 residues before the CDR3 terminus; that terminus is restored from the germline J gene. This chain joins TRBV19 and TRBJ1-5, with TRBD1 as a possible D gene (6 bases). Germline V gene data show CDR1 as LNHDA and CDR2 as SQIVND (reference sequence). Trimming took off 7 bases at V and 5 bases at J, with 18 bases between the two ends. CDR3 length equals 15 residues. The part of the CDR3 DNA that was read is TGTGCCAGTATGGTCTTGACAGGCAGCCATCAGCCC. This translates into CASMVLTGSHQP. The whole CDR3 protein reads CASMVLTGSHQPQHF.

By sample share, this clone is medium-sized. The read halts 3 residues ahead of the CDR3 end, with the missing end drawn from the germline J gene. The chain carries TRBV5-4 and TRBJ2-1; TRBD2 agrees at 7 bases. The germline V gene has CDR1 SGHNT and CDR2 YYREEE (reference sequence). V lost 5 bases, J lost 1 base, and 9 bases stayed unmatched. CDR3 length: 16 residues. CDR3 DNA (partial): TGTGCCAGCAGTCCAACTAGCGCCAATTCCTACAATGAG. Translation: CASSPTSANSYNE. The full CDR3 protein reads CASSPTSANSYNEQFF.

Regarding this clone: The observed sequence ends 3 residues before the CDR3 terminus, with the missing tail filled in from the germline J gene. The V call is TRBV19, the J call TRBJ1-4; TRBD1 matches 8 bases. V lost 10 bases to trimming and J lost 7 bases; unmatched junction nucleotides: 8. The CDR3 is made up of 13 amino acids. The germline CDR1 and CDR2 sequences are LNHDA and SQIVND (reference sequence). CDR3 amino acids: CATRGQGIEKLFF. CDR3 bases read: TGTGCCACCCGAGGACAGGGCATTGAAAAA.